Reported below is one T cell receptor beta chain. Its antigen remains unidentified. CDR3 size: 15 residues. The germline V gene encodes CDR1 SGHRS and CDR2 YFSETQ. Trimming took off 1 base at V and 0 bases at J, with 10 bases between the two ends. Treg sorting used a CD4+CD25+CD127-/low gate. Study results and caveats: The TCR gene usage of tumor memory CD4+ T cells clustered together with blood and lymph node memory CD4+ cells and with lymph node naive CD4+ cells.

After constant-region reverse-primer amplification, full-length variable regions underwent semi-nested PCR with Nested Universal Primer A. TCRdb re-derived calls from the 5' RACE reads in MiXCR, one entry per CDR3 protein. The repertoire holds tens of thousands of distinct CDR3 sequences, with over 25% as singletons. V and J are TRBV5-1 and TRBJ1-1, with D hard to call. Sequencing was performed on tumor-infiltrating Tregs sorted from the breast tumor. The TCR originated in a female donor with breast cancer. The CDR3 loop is CASSLSRLLNTEAFF. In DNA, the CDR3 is TGCGCCAGCAGCTTGAGTCGACTCCTGAACACTGAAGCTTTCTTT. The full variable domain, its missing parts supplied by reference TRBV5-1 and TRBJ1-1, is KAGVTQTPRYLIKTRGQQVTLSCSPISGHRSVSWYQQTPGQGLQFLFEYFSETQRNKGNFPGRFSGRQFSNSRSEMNVSTLELGDSALYLCASSLSRLLNTEAFFGQGTRLTVV.